One and the same sample provided the 11 T cell receptor beta chains below, sequenced in a study of radiation and T cells in renal cell carcinoma. Time point specified: baseline pretreatment blood. Documented treatment: 15 Gy SBRT to primary tumor, nephrectomy 4 weeks later. Sequenced by immunoSEQ multiplex PCR; TCRdb stores in-frame clones only, minus some. The sample yields about 130,000 clones, roughly 80% seen once. Specimen: blood, collected from a patient whose treatment included radiotherapy and nephrectomy. All receptors derive from a woman aged 60-75 years with renal cell carcinoma.

This clone was counted between two and nine times. The V and J genes are TRBV7-9 and TRBJ2-7; 7 bases line up with TRBD1. Germline V lookup: CDR1 SEHNR, CDR2 FQNEAQ (reference sequence). The CDR3 totals 15 residues. Germline trimming cut 0 bases from V and 6 bases from J; bases unmatched to any gene: 8. The CDR3 nucleotides are TGTGCCAGCAGCTTAGCGGGACAGTTGTACCGCGAGCAGTACTTC. Amino acids: CASSLAGQLYREQYF. The full variable domain, completed using reference TRBV7-9 and TRBJ2-7, is DTGVSQNPRHKITKRGQNVTFRCDPISEHNRLYWYRQTLGQGPEFLTYFQNEAQLEKSRLLSDRFSAERPKGSFSTLEIQRTEQGDSAMYLCASSLAGQLYREQYFGPGTRLTVT.

This chain connects TRBV27 to TRBJ2-7; TRBD2 aligns across 10 bases. CDR1 is MNHEY and CDR2 is SMNVEV in the germline V gene (reference sequence). The junction had 9 bases not matched to a gene; V was cut back by 0 bases and J by 1 base. The CDR3 loop spans 18 amino acids. This CDR3 reads CASSLSPLASGSSYEQYF. The CDR3 DNA follows: TGTGCCAGCAGTTTATCCCCCCTCGCTAGCGGGAGTTCCTACGAGCAGTACTTC.

The chain uses TRBV27 and TRBJ2-1; 12 nucleotides match TRBD1. Germline CDR1 is MNHEY and CDR2 is SMNVEV (reference sequence). With V trimmed by 5 bases and J by 0 bases, 14 bases remained unmatched. The CDR3 has 20 amino acids. The CDR3 is CASSPLTRDRGRFSYNEQFF. The DNA for the CDR3 is TGTGCCAGCAGTCCACTTACTCGGGACAGGGGGCGATTCTCCTACAATGAGCAGTTCTTC.

The gene calls are TRBV27 and TRBJ1-5; 8 bases agree with TRBD1. Trimming at V came to 6 bases and at J to 2 bases, leaving 9 bases not matched to a gene. CDR3 length: 16 residues. Germline values: CDR1 MNHEY, CDR2 SMNVEV (reference sequence). The CDR3: CASSRTTGVGNQPQHF. Written as DNA, the CDR3 is TGTGCCAGCAGCCGTACGACAGGGGTGGGCAATCAGCCCCAGCATTTT.

The chain carries TRBV6-1 and TRBJ1-1; 10 bases line up with TRBD1. Losses at the gene ends were 4 bases for V and 0 bases for J; bases not matched to a gene: 2. In germline, CDR1 is MNHNS, CDR2 SASEGT. The CDR3 runs to 15 residues. CDR3 loop: CASSGGQGMNTEAFF. The CDR3 nucleotides read TGTGCCAGCAGTGGGGGACAGGGGATGAACACTGAAGCTTTCTTT.

V is TRBV11-1 and J is TRBJ2-5, with D maybe TRBD2 (6 bases). The CDR3 is 16 amino acids. V was pared by 1 base and J by 5 bases, with 17 bases between. Germline loops: CDR1 SGHAT, CDR2 FQDESV (reference sequence). The CDR3 loop reads CASSLEALARGETQYF. The CDR3 DNA reads TGTGCCAGCAGCTTAGAGGCCCTAGCGCGAGGGGAGACCCAGTACTTC.

This sequence joins TRBV5-1 and TRBJ2-7; tentative D call: TRBD1 (6 bases). Germline V gives CDR1 SGHRS, CDR2 YFSETQ. The CDR3 is 14 amino acids. Trimming took off 3 bases at V and 3 bases at J, with 13 bases between the two ends. CDR3 nucleotide sequence: TGCGCCAGCAGCTCCCTACAGGGTGGCTACGAGCAGTACTTC. Amino acid sequence: CASSSLQGGYEQYF.

This chain links TRBV28 with TRBJ1-1; D perhaps matches TRBD1 (5 bases). The V gene's germline CDR1 is MDHEN and CDR2 SYDVKM. Trimming took 3 bases from V and 3 from J, leaving 5 bases between them. CDR3 length: 12 residues. The CDR3 DNA follows: TGTGCCAGCAGTTTGGGGGACACTGAAGCTTTCTTT. Amino acids: CASSLGDTEAFF.

The rearrangement joins TRBV11-1 to TRBJ2-7; 9 bases agree with TRBD2. CDR3 length: 16 residues. In germline, CDR1 is SGHAT, CDR2 FQDESV (reference sequence). V was pared by 2 bases and J by 0 bases, with 5 bases of the junction left unmatched. CDR3 DNA: TGTGCCAGCAGCTTACTAGCGGGGATGAGCTCCTACGAGCAGTACTTC. Translation gives CASSLLAGMSSYEQYF.

This chain links TRBV7-2 with TRBJ2-2, with 7 nucleotides matching TRBD2. Germline V lookup: CDR1 SGHTA, CDR2 FQGNSA. V was pared by 4 bases and J by 0 bases, with 5 bases of the junction left unmatched. The CDR3 consists of 16 residues. The CDR3 spells CASSSPLAANTGELFF. For the CDR3, the DNA is TGTGCCAGCAGCTCACCCCTAGCGGCGAACACCGGGGAGCTGTTTTTT.

The chain combines TRBV18 with TRBJ2-1; D is uncertain. Per germline, CDR1 KGHSH and CDR2 LQKENI. CDR3 length equals 14 residues. V was trimmed by 3 bases and J by 5 bases, leaving 11 bases between them. The CDR3 DNA follows: TGTGCCAGCTCACCGGTATCCGGACACAATGAGCAGTTCTTC. Protein sequence: CASSPVSGHNEQFF.